These 20 T cell receptor beta chains share one sample of origin, sequenced in a study of vaccination effects on CD4 cells after COVID-19 (dated by TCRdb to 2022 to 2024). In the ViraFEST assay, PBMC were stimulated with viral peptide pools, and TCR sequencing was then used to find antigen-specific CD4+ T cell clonotypes based on their expansion. After less than eleven days of culture, CD4+ T cells were isolated with the EasySep CD4+ T cell isolation kit. None of the healthy vaccine recipients had a prior SARS-CoV-2 infection, which was confirmed by nucleocapsid antibody tests that came back negative both before and after vaccination. Library preparation was by the immunoSEQ multiplex PCR assay. TCRdb mirrors the immuneACCESS table, restricted to in-frame sequences. Some clones are absent from its copies; in checked studies, under half trace to an unresolved V gene, and the reason for the others is unknown. In this sample the table shows 27,000 or so clones, 65% to 75% of which occur a single time. Roughly a tenth of the sample belongs to the ten largest clones.

Antigen specificity for these receptors is unknown. The specimen was CD4+ T cells from PBMCs cultured with SARS-CoV-2 spike peptides, collected before COVID-19 vaccination. Explained via the paper, the cell subset or site label denotes: SARS-CoV-2 spike overlapping peptide pool stimulation. The receptors here all came from a human donor who received a COVID-19 vaccine.

This chain connects TRBV2 to TRBJ2-1; D tentatively reads TRBD1 or TRBD2 (6 bases each). Trimming pared 1 base from V and 6 bases from J, leaving 13 bases between. Germline values: CDR1 SNHLY, CDR2 FYNNEI. The CDR3 totals 15 residues. The CDR3 reads CASSEDSGGGNEQFF. For the CDR3, the DNA is TGTGCCAGCAGTGAAGACAGCGGAGGGGGCAATGAGCAGTTCTTC.

This clone is judged medium-sized. The rearrangement joins TRBV19 to TRBJ2-7, with D maybe TRBD1 (6 bases). V was shortened by 5 bases and J by 1 base, with 12 bases between the two germline ends. This CDR3 contains 14 residues. CDR1 LNHDA and CDR2 SQIVND come from the germline V gene (reference sequence). As DNA, the CDR3 is TGTGCCAGTAGTGAACAGGGAGCATCCTACGAGCAGTACTTC. This codes for CASSEQGASYEQYF.

The chain links TRBV5-1 to TRBJ2-5; TRBD1 might be the D (6 bases). V was clipped by 0 bases and J by 1 base, with 10 bases between them. Germline CDR1 SGHRS, CDR2 YFSETQ. This CDR3 has 15 amino acids. The DNA for the CDR3 is TGCGCCAGCAGCTTGGATCTAGGGGGCCAAGAGACCCAGTACTTC. This gives the protein CASSLDLGGQETQYF.

The genes are TRBV19 and TRBJ1-5; the D gene is possibly TRBD1 (5 bases). V was shortened by 3 bases and J by 6 bases, with 18 bases between the two germline ends. The CDR3 has 16 residues. The germline gives CDR1 LNHDA, CDR2 SQIVND (reference sequence). This CDR3 is CASSILRDGTGQPQHF. As DNA, the CDR3 is TGTGCCAGTAGTATCCTTCGGGACGGAACCGGTCAGCCCCAGCATTTT.

The chain has TRBV19 and TRBJ1-4; TRBD1 agrees at 7 bases. This CDR3 is built from 14 residues. V lost 5 bases to trimming and J lost 7 bases; unmatched junction nucleotides: 7. Looked up from germline, CDR1 is LNHDA and CDR2 is SQIVND (reference sequence). CDR3 sequence reads: CASSGDSRIEKLFF. The CDR3 DNA follows: TGTGCCAGTAGTGGGGACAGCCGGATTGAAAAACTGTTTTTT. The full variable domain, rest sourced from reference TRBV19 and TRBJ1-4, is DGGITQSPKYLFRKEGQNVTLSCEQNLNHDAMYWYRQDPGQGLRLIYYSQIVNDFQKGDIAEGYSVSREKKESFPLTVTSAQKNPTAFYLCASSGDSRIEKLFFGSGTQLSVL.

This clone was observed once. CDR3 sequence reads: CASTNSSDVGYEQYF. In DNA form, the CDR3 reads TGTGCCAGCACCAACTCGTCGGACGTCGGCTACGAGCAGTACTTC. The chain recombines TRBV6-4 with TRBJ2-7; no clear D gene. The CDR3 covers 15 residues. V dropped 7 bases and J dropped 3 bases, with 19 bases sitting between them. The germline V gene has CDR1 MRHNA and CDR2 SNTAGT.

This clone has only one observation. The chain carries TRBV18 and TRBJ2-7; maybe TRBD2 (6 bases). Trimming took off 3 bases at V and 4 bases at J, with 7 bases between the two ends. This CDR3 contains 12 residues. Germline loops: CDR1 KGHSH, CDR2 LQKENI. The CDR3 spells CASSPLAYEQYF. As DNA, the CDR3 is TGTGCCAGCTCACCCCTAGCGTACGAGCAGTACTTC.

This rearrangement joins TRBV6-1 to TRBJ2-1; 9 nucleotides line up with TRBD1. There are 15 residues in the CDR3. Trimming took 1 base from V and 8 from J; bases not matched to a gene: 6. Per germline, CDR1 MNHNS and CDR2 SASEGT. The CDR3 loop reads CASSEGTGAVDEQFF. DNA for the CDR3: TGTGCCAGCAGTGAAGGGACAGGGGCGGTTGATGAGCAGTTCTTC.

V is TRBV13 and J is TRBJ1-4; 7 bases are a match to TRBD1. Germline loops: CDR1 PRHDT, CDR2 FYEKMQ (reference sequence). The ends lost 5 bases at V and 11 bases at J; junction bases unmatched: 11. This CDR3 has 14 amino acids. CDR3 coding DNA: TGTGCCAGCAGCGGACCAGGGGGGCGAAGGAAACTGTTTTTT. It encodes CASSGPGGRRKLFF. Full variable domain (outside the CDR3, taken from reference TRBV13 and TRBJ1-4): AAGVIQSPRHLIKEKRETATLKCYPIPRHDTVYWYQQGPGQDPQFLISFYEKMQSDKGSIPDRFSAQQFSDYHSELNMSSLELGDSALYFCASSGPGGRRKLFFGSGTQLSVL.

V and J are TRBV24-1 and TRBJ2-2; D unresolved. Germline V gene lookup returns CDR1 KGHDR and CDR2 SFDVKD. V was pared by 1 base and J by 6 bases, with 8 bases between. The CDR3 has 14 residues. The CDR3 nucleotides are TGTGCCACCAGTGATTTTCCGTTCCCCGGGGAGCTGTTTTTT. This encodes CATSDFPFPGELFF.

The chain has TRBV29-1 and TRBJ2-7; TRBD1 or TRBD2 may be the D gene (6 bases each). Germline V gene data show CDR1 as SQVTM and CDR2 as ANQGSEA. The V end lost 6 bases, the J end lost 4 bases, and 16 bases lay between the germline ends. The CDR3 contains 13 residues. The CDR3 loop reads CSVGGFSLYEQYF. The CDR3 DNA reads TGCAGCGTCGGGGGCTTTAGTCTGTACGAGCAGTACTTC.

V gene TRBV15 combines with J gene TRBJ1-2; unclear D gene. The CDR3 has 14 amino acids. CDR1 and CDR2 from the germline V gene are LNHNV and YYDKDF (reference sequence). The V end lost 3 bases, the J end lost 1 base, and 9 bases lay between the germline ends. CDR3 amino acids: CATSRDLLNYGYTF. The DNA for the CDR3 is TGTGCCACCAGCAGGGACCTACTTAACTATGGCTACACCTTC. Looking up the rest from reference TRBV15 and TRBJ1-2 gives the full variable domain: DAMVIQNPRYQVTQFGKPVTLSCSQTLNHNVMYWYQQKSSQAPKLLFHYYDKDFNNEADTPDNFQSRRPNTSFCFLDIRSPGLGDTAMYLCATSRDLLNYGYTFGSGTRLTVV.

The chain carries TRBV19 and TRBJ2-7; 8 nucleotides line up with TRBD1. Germline CDR1 is LNHDA and CDR2 is SQIVND (reference sequence). The CDR3 totals 17 residues. V lost 5 bases and J lost 2; bases outside the gene matches: 14. This chain's CDR3 is CASSLASGQARPYEQYF. The CDR3 bases are TGTGCCAGTAGTCTAGCGTCGGGACAGGCCAGACCCTACGAGCAGTACTTC.

The chain employs TRBV7-9 and TRBJ1-3, with no clear D. Trimming took off 5 bases at V and 4 bases at J, with 9 bases between the two ends. The CDR3 runs 13 residues. CDR1 SEHNR and CDR2 FQNEAQ come from the germline V gene (reference sequence). The CDR3 region is CASSQTHGNTIYF. The CDR3 nucleotides are TGTGCCAGCAGCCAAACCCACGGAAACACCATATATTTT.

The V and J genes are TRBV18 and TRBJ2-5, with TRBD1 matching 7 bases. V gave up 1 base and J gave up 2 bases; unmatched junction bases: 10. The CDR3 loop spans 17 amino acids. Germline CDR1 and CDR2: KGHSH and LQKENI. The CDR3: CASSPLPGTVGQETQYF. CDR3 bases: TGTGCCAGCTCACCACTTCCCGGGACAGTGGGACAAGAGACCCAGTACTTC.

For the CDR3, the DNA is TGTGCCACCATAGGGACAGACACTGAAGCTTTCTTT. It is translated as CATIGTDTEAFF. The chain couples TRBV2 to TRBJ1-1; TRBD1 agrees at 7 bases. The CDR3 extends over 12 amino acids. Germline lookup yields CDR1 SNHLY and CDR2 FYNNEI. V shed 10 bases and J 3 bases; nucleotides not matched to a gene: 5.

The table lists this clone with a few counts. This sequence joins TRBV18 and TRBJ1-1; no firm D call. Trimming removed 1 base from V and 3 bases from J, with 6 bases in between. This CDR3 region has 13 residues. Germline CDR1 is KGHSH and CDR2 is LQKENI. The CDR3 region has the DNA TGTGCCAGCTCACCACAGGGAGACACTGAAGCTTTCTTT. Its translation is CASSPQGDTEAFF.

The V call is TRBV15, the J call TRBJ2-5; tentative D call: TRBD2 (6 bases). The germline gives CDR1 LNHNV, CDR2 YYDKDF (reference sequence). V gave up 6 bases and J gave up 0 bases, with 8 bases separating them. The CDR3 totals 13 residues. CDR3 coding DNA: TGTGCCACCAGACGGGGGTACCAAGAGACCCAGTACTTC. Its protein is CATRRGYQETQYF.

This chain links TRBV3-1 (or the pseudogene TRBV3-2) with TRBJ1-4; D unresolved. Germline V gene sequence: CDR1 LGHDT, CDR2 YNNKEL (reference sequence). V was shortened by 3 bases and J by 3 bases, with 11 bases between the two germline ends. The CDR3 is 15 amino acids. CDR3 nucleotides: TGTGCCAGCAGCCAGGACGGGAGGGCTAATGAAAAACTGTTTTTT. Translation gives CASSQDGRANEKLFF.

The chain couples TRBV10-3 to TRBJ1-2; the D gene is possibly TRBD1 (6 bases). V dropped 0 bases and J dropped 2 bases, with 7 bases sitting between them. The CDR3 spans 14 residues. CDR1 and CDR2 (germline): ENHRY, SYGVKD. CDR3 in amino acids: CAISESQGNYGYTF. CDR3 bases: TGTGCCATCAGTGAGTCCCAGGGGAACTATGGCTACACCTTC.